This T cell receptor (beta chain) was recorded in a study of blood T cell repertoires in COVID-19. At the level of the study: From the United States, Italy and Spain came samples of acute and convalescent COVID-19. Sources were T cells, B-cell-depleted T cells, or PBMCs; the material itself was cDNA or gDNA.

Authors' processing steps: How many nucleated cells were present was estimated from reference gene primer amplification. This table comes from immunoSEQ multiplex PCR, and its TCRdb copy is limited to in-frame clones, with some not included. V and J calls and clone size follow that table, whereas D and trimming were derived from the DNA. The sample has roughly 60,000 clones, 80% to 95% seen once; the top ten hold 5.5% to 6.5%. Germline values: CDR1 SGHRS, CDR2 YFSETQ. The CDR3 is 14 amino acids. Deletions cut 0 bases from V and 7 bases from J, with 11 bases between. This clone was detected only once. The chain has TRBV5-1 and TRBJ1-5; D is perhaps TRBD1 (5 bases). The sequenced sample was peripheral blood. The receptor was derived from a human donor in a cohort sampled during active COVID-19. The CDR3 nucleotides read TGCGCCAGCAGCTTGGGCAGGGAAGGACAGCCCCAGCATTTT. It translates to CASSLGREGQPQHF. Complete variable domain (other parts from reference TRBV5-1 and TRBJ1-5): KAGVTQTPRYLIKTRGQQVTLSCSPISGHRSVSWYQQTPGQGLQFLFEYFSETQRNKGNFPGRFSGRQFSNSRSEMNVSTLELGDSALYLCASSLGREGQPQHFGDGTRLSIL.